Reported below is one TCR beta chain. What it binds is not known. The germline V gene has CDR1 SGHNT and CDR2 YYREEE (reference sequence). Deletions cut 4 bases from V and 8 bases from J, with 13 bases between. The CDR3 sequence is 13 residues long. The Oncomine TCR Beta short-read assay was applied to DNA of cultured CD4+ T cells. DNA came from CD4+ T cells after culture. TCRdb reanalysed the PCR reads using MiXCR and keeps one entry per CDR3 protein. The sample gives about 13,000 distinct CDR3 sequences, roughly 46% of which show up once; 20% to 25% is in the top ten. The data originate from a study of vaccination and CD4 T cells after COVID-19. General observations from the study: Among convalescent patients, a median approximately 86% of reactive clones emerged only after vaccination.

Treatment meaning: approximately 9-day PBMC culture with coronavirus spike peptide pools or control peptides (ViraFEST assay). The ViraFEST method relied on peptide pools to expand antigen-specific T cells, followed by TCR sequencing. The sequencing here drew on CD4+ T cells from blood, cultured in vitro, taken before SARS-CoV-2 vaccination. This TCR derives from a human donor who had recovered from COVID-19. This rearrangement joins TRBV5-4 to TRBJ2-1, with unresolved D. The CDR3 DNA is TGTGCCAGCAGCACCCAGCTTCGGGATGAGCAGTTCTTC. Its protein product is CASSTQLRDEQFF.